This T cell receptor beta chain was captured by sequencing in a study of response to subunit inactivated influenza vaccine. As to this clonotype: The antigen is not known.

Study results and caveats: Seasonal influenza vaccination, on each occasion, was suggested by the authors to recruit few new T cells.

TCRdb re-analysed the RT-PCR reads in MiXCR, keeping a single row per CDR3 protein. This table holds 250,000 to 350,000 distinct CDR3 sequences, approximately 23% found once. Germline lookup yields CDR1 SGHRS and CDR2 YFSETQ. Trimming took 0 bases from V and 2 from J, leaving 9 bases between them. This CDR3 is 15 amino acids long. The receptor was derived from a man aged 50-75 years who received an inactivated influenza vaccine. The sequencing here drew on PBMCs from blood, taken 21 months after vaccination. This chain connects TRBV5-1 to TRBJ2-1; D is possibly TRBD2 (7 bases). CDR3 in DNA: TGCGCCAGCAGCTTGGGCGGGGGCGCCTACAATGAGCAGTTCTTC. It translates to CASSLGGGAYNEQFF.